Listed below are T cell receptor beta chains from one sample, sequenced in a study of cytomegalovirus exposure and HLA in healthy donors. Sequenced by immunoSEQ multiplex PCR; TCRdb stores in-frame clones only, minus some. The table has over 250,000 clones, 80% to 90% seen once. The sequencing input was PBMCs. The source of these receptors is a middle-aged man in good health and CMV-seropositive. The CDR3 runs from the conserved cysteine through the conserved F or W.

j_gene	v_gene	len	CDR3aa
TRBJ2-7	TRBV10-2	16	CASSESQLAEVYEQYF
TRBJ2-7	TRBV2	12	CASSQDMTGQYF
TRBJ1-2	TRBV9	16	CASSVAATTGGGGYTF
TRBJ1-1	TRBV6-7	15	CASSYRAGGDTEAFF
TRBJ2-5	TRBV6-1	17	CASSEGPGLDLQETQYF
TRBJ2-7	TRBV2	17	CASSDLASASWSYEQYF
TRBJ2-1	TRBV21-1	20	CASSKEPSGRLRGTYNEQFF
TRBJ2-3	TRBV11-3	17	CASSLSGLASPTDTQYF
TRBJ1-1	TRBV28	13	CASSSLTLTEAFF
TRBJ2-7	TRBV2	14	CASSDGGRSYEQYF
TRBJ2-2	TRBV9	17	CASSSALAGGPPGELFF
TRBJ2-5	TRBV11-2	15	CASSSTGTSKETQYF
TRBJ1-5	TRBV5-6	16	CASSRLVGEDGQPQHF
TRBJ1-3	TRBV7-3	14	CASSFGGSGNTIYF
.	TRBV15	14	CATSGRDRGYEQYF
TRBJ2-5	TRBV7-6	13	CASSLQGQETQYF
TRBJ2-1	TRBV5-1	15	CASSLMRSSYNEQFF
TRBJ2-7	TRBV7-2	15	CASSTGTGHSYEQYF
TRBJ2-4	TRBV6-5	15	CASSYSTSGAGIQYF
TRBJ1-1	TRBV5-4	13	CASSQDRNTEAFF
TRBJ2-7	TRBV4-3	15	CASSQDWDSSYEQYF
TRBJ2-3	TRBV5-1	15	CASSWDRPSTDTQYF
TRBJ2-1	TRBV5-4	17	CASSLEPGLGSYNEQFF
TRBJ2-1	TRBV5-5	14	CASSLWQGHNEQFF
TRBJ1-2	TRBV29-1	13	CSVIGQADYGYTF
TRBJ1-2	TRBV7-9	14	CASSLGDMRRGYTF
TRBJ2-7	TRBV2	13	CATLTEDFYEQYF
TRBJ1-1	TRBV5-6	16	CASSHGTVRMNTEAFF
TRBJ1-1	TRBV27	14	CASSSDRGKSVAFF
TRBJ1-1	TRBV29-1	13	CSVADRGNTEAFF
TRBJ1-5	TRBV5-5	15	CASSLVAQGGQPQHF
TRBJ2-7	TRBV4-1	15	CASSQDFGRGREQYF
TRBJ1-5	TRBV7-8	12	CASSHGGQPQHF
TRBJ2-3	TRBV11-3	13	CGASARELDTQYF
TRBJ1-1	TRBV19	15	CASSTTGGSNTEAFF
TRBJ2-7	TRBV19	15	CASSVGGQNSYEQYF
TRBJ2-7	TRBV27	16	CASSLNGRGWAYEQYF
TRBJ2-2	TRBV27	16	CASKEWDRGSTGELFF
TRBJ2-3	TRBV10-2	14	CASILAAGGDTQYF
TRBJ1-3	TRBV19	15	CASSIGESAGNTIYF
TRBJ2-1	TRBV27	15	CASSLATSSYNEQFF
TRBJ1-3	TRBV5-1	15	CASSLSTSSGNTIYF
TRBJ2-3	TRBV6-4	16	CASSDFASAGTDTQYF
TRBJ1-5	TRBV15	17	CATSREGGLYSNQPQHF
TRBJ1-1	TRBV18	17	CASSPLPLDRSNTEAFF
TRBJ1-1	TRBV11-2	15	CASSFYLPGGTEAFF
TRBJ2-5	TRBV18	13	CASSQGRRETQYF
TRBJ2-2	TRBV6-5	14	CASSYEGGTGELFF
TRBJ2-3	TRBV2	16	CASSESGTSGADTQYF
TRBJ2-3	TRBV27	14	CASSLQGKTDTQYF
TRBJ1-1	TRBV5-1	14	CASSWGRGQTEAFF
TRBJ2-3	TRBV18	14	CASSPGTGLDTQYF
TRBJ2-1	TRBV27	15	CASSLSNRAYNEQFF
TRBJ2-5	TRBV19	14	CASSMLAGEETQYF
TRBJ2-5	TRBV5-1	15	CASSLRDRGTETQYF
TRBJ2-7	TRBV18	15	CASSLGVPRAYEQYF
TRBJ2-7	TRBV6-5	15	CASSTAGRGSYEQYF
TRBJ1-1	TRBV19	14	CATKGDRLNTEAFF
TRBJ1-3	TRBV7-9	13	CASSRFEGNTIYF
TRBJ2-7	TRBV23-1	20	CASSRTLIRASRATWYEQYF